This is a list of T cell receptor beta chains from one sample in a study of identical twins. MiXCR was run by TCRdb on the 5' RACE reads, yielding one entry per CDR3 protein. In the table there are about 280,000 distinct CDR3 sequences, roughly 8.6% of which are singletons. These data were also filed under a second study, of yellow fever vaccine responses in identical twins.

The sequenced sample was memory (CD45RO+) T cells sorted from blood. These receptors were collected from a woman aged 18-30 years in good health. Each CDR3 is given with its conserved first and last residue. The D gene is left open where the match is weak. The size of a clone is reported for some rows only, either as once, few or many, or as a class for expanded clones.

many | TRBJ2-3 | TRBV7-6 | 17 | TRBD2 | CASSLAGLAGSTDTQYF | TGTGCCAGCAGCTTAGCTGGTCTAGCGGGAAGCACAGATACGCAGTATTTT
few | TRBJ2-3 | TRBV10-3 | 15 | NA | CAISKPGAPGDTQYF | TGTGCCATCAGTAAACCCGGGGCTCCCGGTGATACGCAGTATTTT
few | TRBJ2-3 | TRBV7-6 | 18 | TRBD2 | CASSLDPSGGAGSDTQYF | TGTGCCAGCAGCTTAGACCCTAGCGGGGGGGCCGGTTCAGATACGCAGTATTTT
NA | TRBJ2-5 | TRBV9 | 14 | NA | CASSPHGVVETQYF | TGTGCCAGCAGCCCCCACGGGGTAGTGGAGACCCAGTACTTC
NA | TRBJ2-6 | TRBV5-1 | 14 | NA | CASRSGSGANVLTF | TGCGCCAGCAGGTCGGGATCTGGGGCCAACGTCCTGACTTTC
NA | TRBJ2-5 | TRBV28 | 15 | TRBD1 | CASSTGGTGQETQYF | TGTGCCAGCAGTACTGGTGGGACAGGGCAAGAGACCCAGTACTTC
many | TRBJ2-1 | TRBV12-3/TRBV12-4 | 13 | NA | CASSLSSLNEQFF | TGTGCCAGCAGTTTGTCTAGCCTCAATGAGCAGTTCTTC
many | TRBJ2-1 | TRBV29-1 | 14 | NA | CSGSRARSYNEQFF | TGCAGCGGCTCGAGGGCCCGCTCCTACAATGAGCAGTTCTTC
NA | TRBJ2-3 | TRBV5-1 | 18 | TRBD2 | CASSLDGTSGGRPDTQYF | TGCGCCAGCAGCTTGGACGGGACTAGCGGGGGGCGCCCAGATACGCAGTATTTT
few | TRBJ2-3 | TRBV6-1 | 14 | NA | CASNPRTGTDTQYF | TGTGCCAGCAACCCGAGGACAGGCACAGATACGCAGTATTTT
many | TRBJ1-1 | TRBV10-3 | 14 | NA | CAISVRTGNTEAFF | TGTGCCATCAGTGTTCGGACGGGGAACACTGAAGCTTTCTTT
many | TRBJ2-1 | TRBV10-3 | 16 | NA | CAISESGVRSYNEQFF | TGTGCCATCAGTGAGTCCGGAGTCCGCTCCTACAATGAGCAGTTCTTC
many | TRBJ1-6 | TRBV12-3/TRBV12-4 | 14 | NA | CASSPQETNSPLHF | TGTGCCAGCAGTCCACAGGAAACTAATTCACCCCTCCACTTT
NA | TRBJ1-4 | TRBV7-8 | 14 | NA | CASSSQGPNEKLFF | TGTGCCAGCAGCTCACAGGGCCCTAATGAAAAACTGTTTTTT
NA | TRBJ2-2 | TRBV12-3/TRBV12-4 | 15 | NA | CASSLGLVMKGELFF | TGTGCCAGCAGTTTAGGTCTAGTCATGAAGGGGGAGCTGTTTTTT
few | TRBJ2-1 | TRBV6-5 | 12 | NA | CASSRLDNEQFF | TGTGCCAGCAGCCGACTAGACAATGAGCAGTTCTTC
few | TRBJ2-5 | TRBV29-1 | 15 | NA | CSVETGTGFLETQYF | TGCAGCGTTGAAACTGGCACAGGGTTTTTGGAGACCCAGTACTTC
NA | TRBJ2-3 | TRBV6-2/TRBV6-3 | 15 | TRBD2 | CASSYFGGSSDTQYF | TGTGCCAGCAGTTACTTCGGCGGGAGCTCAGATACGCAGTATTTT
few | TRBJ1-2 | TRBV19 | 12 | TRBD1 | CASTGGGYGYTF | TGTGCCAGCACAGGGGGCGGCTATGGCTACACCTTC
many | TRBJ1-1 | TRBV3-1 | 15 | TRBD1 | CASSWNRGLGTEAFF | TGTGCCAGCAGTTGGAACAGGGGCTTGGGCACTGAAGCTTTCTTT
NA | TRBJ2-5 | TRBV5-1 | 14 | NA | CASSLAGIQETQYF | TGCGCCAGCAGCTTGGCCGGAATCCAAGAGACCCAGTACTTC
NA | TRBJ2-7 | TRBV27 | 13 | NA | CASGDFTSYEQYF | TGTGCCAGCGGGGATTTTACCTCCTACGAGCAGTACTTC
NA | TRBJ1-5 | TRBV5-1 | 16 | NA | CASSLWGAKGNQPQHF | TGCGCCAGCAGCTTGTGGGGGGCGAAGGGTAATCAGCCCCAGCATTTT